This T cell receptor beta chain was obtained from a study of CD8+ T cells in alopecia areata. Across the whole study: Percent affected scalp area, the SALT score, rated treated patients' severity. Study-level findings and limits: Mice showed TCR sharing more clearly than patients did, possibly owing to HLA.

Germline trimming cut 2 bases from V and 3 bases from J; bases unmatched to any gene: 9. Germline V gene sequence: CDR1 SQVTM, CDR2 ANQGSEA. The CDR3 is made up of 17 amino acids. This sample's treatment: oral pan-JAK inhibitor, 5-10 mg twice daily. A word on this clone: Its antigen remains unknown.

Investigators isolated RNA and reverse transcribed it into cDNA to act as the sequencing template. Clones were sequenced by immunoSEQ multiplex PCR, and TCRdb holds only the in-frame ones, with some missing. The repertoire consists of under 350,000 clones, with roughly 64% occurring once and the leading ten covering approximately 1.7%. The receptor's source is a human donor with alopecia areata. The rearrangement links TRBV29-1 to TRBJ2-1; 11 bases are shared with TRBD2. Specimen: CD4+ T cells sorted from blood, collected at week 24, from a patient treated with tofacitinib. The CDR3 is CSVEFSSGGKYYNEQFF. The CDR3 bases are TGCAGCGTTGAATTTTCTAGCGGGGGGAAATACTACAATGAGCAGTTCTTC.